This T cell receptor (beta chain) derives from a study of cytomegalovirus exposure and HLA in healthy donors (dated by TCRdb to 2015 to 2018). About the study as a whole: According to an earlier analysis of 550 to 750 of the donors, 150 million to 200 million T cells yielded approximately 120 million unique TCR beta sequences and roughly 280 Gb of sequence data. Roughly 300 gigabases of sequencing data and approximately 91 million unique TCR sequences made up an early release that covered around 640 HLA-typed donors. Of the 350 to 450 genotyped donors, about 80% fell in the genetic ancestry cluster associated with self-reported Caucasian donors. The study aimed to test whether cataloging public T cell receptors could reveal signatures of past pathogen exposure. The T cell repertoires of 666 subjects were profiled by immunosequencing and related to cytomegalovirus serostatus. A separate validation cohort of 100 to 150 different subjects was used in addition to the 666-subject first cohort. To predict cytomegalovirus infection status, the study brought together high-throughput TCR immunosequencing, statistical association of individual TCRs with disease status, and machine learning. A later analysis re-analyzed previously published TCR beta repertoires from about 730 donors and added high-resolution HLA genotyping to study TCR occurrence patterns. Rather than drawing on any new phenotypic data, the later analysis identified candidate immune exposures from TCR beta sequences and the way those sequences occurred across donors. To decide whether each TCR beta V gene segment behaved as functional or pseudogenic, an earlier analysis of fewer than 750 of the donors relied on high-throughput TCR beta sequencing. Donor age, sex, ethnicity and CMV serostatus were compiled alongside the repertoire data. Genome-wide SNP genotypes for about 65% of the roughly 670 donors were used in a later genetic analysis, which treated that subset as a discovery cohort. All discovery cohort repertoires had been generated on a single sequencing platform. HLA typing covered class I and class II loci at four-digit resolution. The number of donors typed differed by locus, with about 629-630 for A, B, C, DRB1 and DQB1, 522 for DQA1, over 600 for DPA1, and 472 for DPB1. Several DR-DQ haplotypes were treated as single units for association and clustering because of strong linkage in the cohort. On average, about 200,000 unique TCR beta nucleotide sequences were sequenced per donor among 398 genotyped donors of the cohort, with roughly a sixth of those sequences being non-productive.

Taken from cysteine to phenylalanine, the CDR3 has 14 residues. CDR3 DNA only is kept here, 42 bases in frame from base 1. The V end gives up 6 bases and the J end 5 bases, leaving 6 bases in the junction not matched to a gene. From the germline V gene, CDR1 is MDHEN and CDR2 is SYDVKM. The cohort consisted of hundreds of healthy bone marrow donors. All cohort members were sampled while nominally healthy, although unrecorded immune exposures were likely present. The donor was CMV seropositive and was included in the group of almost 300 seropositive cohort members. A peripheral blood sample was collected from each donor, and TCR beta sequencing was performed on peripheral blood mononuclear cells. The Qiagen DNeasy Blood Extraction Kit was used to extract genomic DNA from the blood cell samples. The library relied on the immunoSEQ multiplex PCR assay. A mixture of 60 forward primers for TCR Vbeta segments and 13 reverse primers for TCR Jbeta segments was used in the multiplex PCR. Amplification of the CDR3 region of rearranged TCR beta genes was performed with a multiplex PCR assay on genomic DNA. Amplified TCR beta libraries were sequenced as 87-base-pair reads on the Illumina HiSeq System. The paper's processing steps were these. A later analysis counted some 80 million unique TCR beta chains across the roughly 700 repertoires, and around 9.9 million of these chains were shared by at least two donors. A nearest-neighbor algorithm error-corrected the raw reads and collapsed the reads into unique sequences, merging closely related sequences to remove PCR and sequencing errors. CDR3 sequences were aligned to IMGT reference sequences to assign V, D and J gene segments. Each retained sequence needed at least a six-nucleotide match to both a V gene segment and a J gene segment. A rearrangement was called productive if the CDR3 had no stop codons and remained in frame with V and J, and every other rearrangement was called non-productive. CDR3 was defined according to IMGT convention as the region running from the second conserved V-encoded cysteine to the conserved J-encoded phenylalanine. In an earlier analysis of 587 of the donors, sequences lacking an unambiguous match to a single V gene segment were excluded. In an earlier analysis of several hundred of the donors, V segments were called functional above 56.7% productive rearrangements and were called segregating when the between-donor standard deviation exceeded 5%. A statistical classification framework was developed to diagnose cytomegalovirus status using the catalog of TCR beta chain sequences. A later analysis assigned V and J genes by comparing TCR nucleotide sequences with IMGT/GENE-DB human TR gene sequences. The TCRdist pipeline was used in a later analysis to assign CDR3 sequences and most-parsimonious VDJ recombination scenarios. In a later analysis, every TCR beta chain was defined by the combination of its CDR3 amino acid sequence and its V-gene family, and reads without a unique V-gene family were dropped. In a later analysis, 450 to 600 highly shared, low-generation-probability nucleotide sequences were removed to address suspected cross-contamination and a sequencing artifact. In a later analysis, a clonal expansion index for each public chain was calculated from normalized within-repertoire ranks of inferred template counts. A later analysis computed generation probabilities with a VDJ recombination model fitted to out-of-frame rearrangements, and checked the results against IGoR. In a later analysis, TCR-TCR, TCR-HLA and TCR-CMV co-occurrence was scored with hypergeometric tests, and a repertoire-size bias correction was applied to TCR pairs. A later analysis estimated false discovery rates by permuting HLA or CMV assignments 20 times. In a later analysis, co-occurring TCRs were grouped using DBSCAN, and TCRdist sequence similarity was added for clustering within HLA-allele-positive subsets. Repertoires with fewer than 30,000 or more than 120,000 public chains, plus five repertoires with anomalous nucleotide sharing, were excluded from co-occurrence clustering. TCRdb took over this immuneACCESS table, retaining in-frame rearrangements with V and J assigned. Such tables are incomplete; in checked studies, under half of the missing clones stem from an unresolved V gene, and the remainder is unexplained. V, J and clone size are taken as reported in that table, and D and trimming were inferred from the DNA itself. The sample's table covers roughly 80,000 clones. The ten largest clones add up to roughly 13% of the sample.

Study-level results and caveats: Strong co-occurrence of HLA alleles, especially DR and DQ, made assigning TCR associations to individual alleles difficult. This cohort had only TCR beta chains sequenced, and the lack of alpha or paired-chain data limited which features could be detected. The only immune exposure information available for the cohort was CMV serostatus. A few of the identified cytomegalovirus-associated TCR beta chains were confirmed in vitro to be specific for cytomegalovirus antigens. Because counts were too low, roughly 18 rarely observed V segments, including chromosome 9 orphons, were left out of the earlier analysis of approximately 500 of the donors. A further reported finding was that TCR beta sequences accurately predicted the HLA-A and HLA-B alleles for most subjects in the first cohort. Some IMGT-functional V segments, including TRBV6-2 and TRBV6-3, could not be told apart with the 87-base-pair reads, so those segments were excluded. Correlated functional status among segregating V segments might be attributable to linkage disequilibrium, but an unknown experimental factor could not be ruled out. In an earlier analysis of fewer than 750 of the donors, most TCR beta V segments were observed in productive rearrangements about 87% or about 30% of the time, broadly matching IMGT annotations. The classifier was reported to diagnose cytomegalovirus status with high specificity and sensitivity in both the original and validation cohorts. While some public TCRs were present in many individuals, most TCR sequences turned up only very rarely across donors. At a false discovery rate of 0.05, a later analysis linked 16,000 or so TCR beta sequences to specific HLA alleles. The study gave a list of 150 to 200 TCR beta chains associated with cytomegalovirus. A group of highly shared sequence variants was considered likely to be a technical artifact of the sequencing pipeline. In a later analysis, HLA-associated TCR beta chains were found to be more clonally expanded and to have lower generation probabilities than equally common non-associated chains. The authors suggested that the approach could potentially be extended to other disease states and immunological phenotypes. An association between a missense DCLRE1C variant and V-gene and J-gene trimming of TCR beta chains was found in a later genetic analysis and replicated in an independent cohort. The presence/absence analyses assumed that sequencing depth was roughly uniform across donors, and that assumption may not be true. According to a later analysis, parvovirus B19, influenza, CMV and Epstein-Barr virus appeared linked to several top co-occurrence clusters. In a later genetic analysis, fewer N-insertions in productive TCRs were reported among donors in an Asian-associated ancestry cluster than the roughly 640-donor mean. A later analysis found that TCR association rates varied across HLA loci, with DRB1 alleles showing the most associated TCRs and HLA-C alleles the fewest. HLA typing was unavailable for some donors at each locus, so association tests used only the typed subset. A later analysis found that most CMV-associated TCR beta chains appeared HLA-restricted, with HLA associations seemingly driven largely by CMV exposure.

On this clone: Its specific antigen is unknown.

Material for sequencing was PBMCs. This TCR came from a man aged 50-59 years in good health and CMV-seropositive. The rearrangement combines TRBV28 with TRBJ1-1; TRBD1 aligns with 10 central bases. The DNA sequence reads TGTGCCAGCAGCTCGGGACAGGGGTTGACTGAAGCTTTCTTT. It codes for CASSSGQGLTEAFF.